Ten or more counts support the clone carrying this T cell receptor (beta chain). The junction departs from the called germline gene at one end, perhaps through a read error. Using RNA transcripts, the TCR beta CDR3 regions were amplified. RT-PCR in the first round used HTBI primers; a second-round multiplex PCR followed. TCRdb analysed the multiplex PCR reads with MiXCR anew, one entry per CDR3 protein. The sample shows roughly 420,000 distinct CDR3 sequences, under 25% of them seen only once. This sample stems from a study of Graves' ophthalmopathy and Graves' hyperthyroidism. Germline CDR1 and CDR2: PRHDT and FYEKMQ (reference sequence). CDR3 length: 13 residues. The diagnosis combined clinical symptoms, thyroxine, TRAb, thyroid ultrasound and orbital computed tomography scans.

The sequence was collected from a woman aged 18-29 years with stable Graves' hyperthyroidism. The V gene is TRBV13, the J gene TRBJ2-2, with D perhaps matching TRBD1 (6 bases). The sample consisted of peripheral blood. The CDR3 loop reads CASTLGQNGELFF. The CDR3 nucleotides read TGTGCCAGCACCTTAGGACAGAACGGGGAGCTGTTTTTT.